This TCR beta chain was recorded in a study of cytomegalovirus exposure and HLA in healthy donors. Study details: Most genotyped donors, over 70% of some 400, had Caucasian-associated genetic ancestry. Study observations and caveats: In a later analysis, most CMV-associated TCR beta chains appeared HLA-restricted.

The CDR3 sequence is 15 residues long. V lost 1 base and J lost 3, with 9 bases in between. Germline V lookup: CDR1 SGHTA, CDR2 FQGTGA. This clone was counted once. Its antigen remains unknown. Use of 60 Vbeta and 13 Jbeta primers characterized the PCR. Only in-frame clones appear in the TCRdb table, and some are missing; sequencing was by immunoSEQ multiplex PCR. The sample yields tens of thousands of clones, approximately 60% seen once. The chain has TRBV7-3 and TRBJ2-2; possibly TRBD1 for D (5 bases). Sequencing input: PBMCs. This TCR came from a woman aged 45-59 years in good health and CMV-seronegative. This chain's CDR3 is CASSLRSRDTGELFF. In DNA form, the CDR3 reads TGTGCCAGCAGCTTAAGATCCAGGGACACCGGGGAGCTGTTTTTT. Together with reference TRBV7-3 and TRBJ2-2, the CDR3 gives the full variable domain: GAGVSQTPSNKVTEKGKYVELRCDPISGHTALYWYRQSLGQGPEFLIYFQGTGAADDSGLPNDRFFAVRPEGSVSTLKIQRTERGDSAVYLCASSLRSRDTGELFFGEGSRLTVL.